This T cell receptor beta chain was identified in a study of shared clonotypes between healthy human individuals (dated by TCRdb to between 2020 and 2021). Regarding the research as a whole: Three men and two women, aged 18 to 49 years, made up the cohort. For each donor, three plates each were used for CD4 naive and CD4 memory, two plates were used for CD8 naive, and one plate was used for CD8 memory. To estimate repertoire size and how much clonotypes are shared between individuals, the study performed deep sequencing of blood TCR repertoires from roughly five healthy adults. To increase sequencing depth and limit assay-specific biases, different laboratories used diverse techniques to prepare libraries and sequence TCR repertoires. Per donor, leukapheresis produced somewhere between about 0.9 and 9 billion PBMCs.

Relative to germline, V is missing 6 bases and J is missing 4 bases, with 10 bases of the junction outside any gene match. The germline V gene yields MGHRA for CDR1 and YSYEKL for CDR2. Inclusive of the bounding cysteine and phenylalanine, the CDR3 is 16 residues long. Just the 48-base CDR3 DNA is kept, in frame starting at base 1. Study-wide findings and limitations: Sampling was restricted to blood, and TCR repertoires in tissue are likely to differ from TCR repertoires in blood. Because the study included a small number of donors, the genetic and exposure-history diversity represented was limited. Incomplete sequencing was indicated by rarefaction of sorted-subset datasets, despite the large sequencing depth. When a few donors were compared, the shared fraction of clonotypes was 5% to 6.5% for naive CD4, approximately 3.5% for naive CD8, 2% to 2.5% for memory CD4, and 0.35% to 0.5% for memory CD8. Based on pairwise subsampling, the degree of clonotype sharing among donors was expected to be affected by sequencing depth. Larger estimated clonotype richness was generally found for naive subsets than for memory subsets. Clonotypes shared by all four sorted-subset donors showed higher generation probabilities than non-shared clonotypes.

Donors were healthy HIV-negative adults with no recently reported acute infections or vaccinations. All donors were Caucasian adults living in Nashville, Tennessee, USA. CD4+ T cells were enriched by magnetic negative selection, after which naive cells were positively selected on CD45RA and the negative fraction was taken as the memory subset. After blood collection by leukapheresis, PBMCs were isolated using Ficoll-Histopaque density gradient centrifugation and then cryopreserved in the vapor phase of liquid nitrogen. Purity and quantity of every magnetically sorted T cell population were checked by analytical flow cytometry. Each sorted fraction had its genomic DNA isolated and then quantified by UV absorbance on a Nanodrop 2000c. Using the deep immunoSEQ assay, multiplex PCR amplified TCR CDR3 regions from genomic DNA. Genomic DNA extracted from each cell subset was distributed evenly over all wells of several immunoSEQ 96-well plates, and each plate served as one replicate. For sorted subsets, around 0.2 ug genomic DNA, equal to tens of thousands of T cell genomes, was loaded into each replicate PCR. Purified libraries were quantified with a Qubit 3.0 fluorometer, sized on a Bioanalyzer 2100, and re-quantified with the KAPA Library Quantification kit. Each immunoSEQ 96-well plate was sequenced on its own single-read 150-cycle Illumina NextSeq 550 flow cell. As for the original processing: Because the immunoSEQ output included only junctional sequences and no quality scores, the filtering could not be the same as the filtering used for full-length reads. Sequences were annotated with PyIR, a Python wrapper for IgBLAST v1.9, and V/J genes and CDR3 were assigned using IMGT germline references. Reads were removed for weak V/J assignments (E-value above 1e-6), missing CDR3, stop codons, out-of-frame junctions, or ambiguous translated residues. V3J clonotypes were defined as sequences sharing the same inferred V gene, J gene, and CDR3 amino acid sequence. To compute the percentage overlap between repertoires, the number of shared unique clonotypes was divided by the size of the smaller repertoire. RTK rarefaction, the Chao1 estimator, and Recon v2.1 estimates of unobserved clonotypes were used to assess repertoire richness. Generation probabilities were computed with OLGA for all TCRbeta clonotypes obtained by the gDNA method from a handful of donors. TCRdb carries this immuneACCESS record with in-frame sequences only. Its versions omit some clonotypes, under half of them owing to an unresolved V gene in the studies checked, with the rest unexplained. Clone size and V and J calls were adopted from that table, with D and trimming inferred from the DNA. Within this sample are approximately 1.5 million clones, with approximately 98% of them counted one time only. About 0.4% of the sample is taken by the ten largest.

Regarding this clone: Its specific antigen is unknown. Base qualities were left out, and no much larger clone turns up one base away.

The TCR was taken from a man between 25 and 39 years old in good health. Rearrangement joined TRBV4-1 to TRBJ2-3; 10 junctional bases match TRBD2. Specimen: naive CD4+ T cells sorted from blood. In light of the paper, this sample's cell subset or site label describes: CD45RA+ positively selected. This receptor carries the CDR3 CASRHSGRLGADTQYF. The nucleotides are TGCGCCAGCAGACATAGCGGGAGGCTGGGCGCAGATACGCAGTATTTT.